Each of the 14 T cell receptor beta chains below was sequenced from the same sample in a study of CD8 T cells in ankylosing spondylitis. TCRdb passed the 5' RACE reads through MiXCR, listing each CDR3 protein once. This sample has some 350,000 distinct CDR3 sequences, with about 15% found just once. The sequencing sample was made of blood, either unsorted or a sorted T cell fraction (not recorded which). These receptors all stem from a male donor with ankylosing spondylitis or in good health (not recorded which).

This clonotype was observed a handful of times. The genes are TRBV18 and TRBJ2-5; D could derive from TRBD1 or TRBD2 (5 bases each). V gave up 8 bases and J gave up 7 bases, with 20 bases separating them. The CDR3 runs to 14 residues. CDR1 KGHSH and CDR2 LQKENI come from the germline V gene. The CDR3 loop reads CASEPGPPVGTQYF. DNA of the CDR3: TGTGCCAGCGAACCGGGACCCCCAGTCGGGACCCAGTACTTC. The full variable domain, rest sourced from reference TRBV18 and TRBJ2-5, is NAGVMQNPRHLVRRRGQEARLRCSPMKGHSHVYWYRQLPEEGLKFMVYLQKENIIDESGMPKERFSAEFPKEGPSILRIQQVVRGDSAAYFCASEPGPPVGTQYFGPGTRLLVL.

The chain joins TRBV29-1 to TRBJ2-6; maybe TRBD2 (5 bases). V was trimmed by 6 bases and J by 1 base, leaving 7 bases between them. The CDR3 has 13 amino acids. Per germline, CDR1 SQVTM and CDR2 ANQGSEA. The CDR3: CSVRGSGANVLTF. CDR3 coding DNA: TGCAGCGTCCGGGGTTCTGGGGCCAACGTCCTGACTTTC.

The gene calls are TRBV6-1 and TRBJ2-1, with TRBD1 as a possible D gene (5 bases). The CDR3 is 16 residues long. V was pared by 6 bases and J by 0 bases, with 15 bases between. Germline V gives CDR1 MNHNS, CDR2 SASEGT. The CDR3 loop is CASRSTALSSYNEQFF. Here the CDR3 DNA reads TGTGCCAGCAGGTCGACAGCGCTTAGCTCCTACAATGAGCAGTTCTTC.

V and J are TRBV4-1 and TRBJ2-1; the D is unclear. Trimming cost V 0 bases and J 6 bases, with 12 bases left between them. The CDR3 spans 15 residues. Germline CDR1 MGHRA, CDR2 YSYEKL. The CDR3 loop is CASSQDGSPPNEQFF. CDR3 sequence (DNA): TGCGCCAGCAGCCAAGACGGATCCCCCCCCAATGAGCAGTTCTTC.

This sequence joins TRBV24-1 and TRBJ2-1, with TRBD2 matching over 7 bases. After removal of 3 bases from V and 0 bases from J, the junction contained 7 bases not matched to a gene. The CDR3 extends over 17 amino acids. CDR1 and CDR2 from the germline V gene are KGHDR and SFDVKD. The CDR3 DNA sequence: TGTGCCACCAGTGATACGTCAGCGGGATACTCCTACAATGAGCAGTTCTTC. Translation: CATSDTSAGYSYNEQFF.

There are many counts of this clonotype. The CDR3 coding sequence is TGTGCCAGCAGCTCAACCGGGACAGGGAATTCACCCCTCCACTTT. The encoded protein is CASSSTGTGNSPLHF. V and J are TRBV7-8 and TRBJ1-6; 9 bases line up with TRBD1. With 4 bases clipped from V and 7 bases from J, the junction kept 5 bases outside the gene matches. The CDR3 has 15 amino acids. Germline CDR1 SGHVS, CDR2 FQNEAQ.

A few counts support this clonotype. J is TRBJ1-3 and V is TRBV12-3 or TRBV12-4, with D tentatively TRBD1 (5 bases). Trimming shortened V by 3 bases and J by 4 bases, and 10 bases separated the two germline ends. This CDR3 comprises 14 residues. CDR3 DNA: TGTGCCAGCAGTTTTAGGGCAGGGGGAAACACCATATATTTT. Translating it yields CASSFRAGGNTIYF.

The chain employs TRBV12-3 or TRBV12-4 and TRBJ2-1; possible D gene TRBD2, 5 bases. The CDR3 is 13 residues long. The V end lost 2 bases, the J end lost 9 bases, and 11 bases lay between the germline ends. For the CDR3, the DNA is TGTGCCAGCAGTTTAAGAGGGAACGTTGAGCAGTTCTTC. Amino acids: CASSLRGNVEQFF.

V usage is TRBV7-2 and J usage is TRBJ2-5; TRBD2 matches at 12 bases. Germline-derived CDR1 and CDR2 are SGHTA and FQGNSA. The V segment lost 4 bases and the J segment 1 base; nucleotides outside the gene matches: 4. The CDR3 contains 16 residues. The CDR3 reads CASSSGLAGPQETQYF. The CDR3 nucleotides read TGTGCCAGCAGCTCCGGACTAGCGGGGCCCCAAGAGACCCAGTACTTC. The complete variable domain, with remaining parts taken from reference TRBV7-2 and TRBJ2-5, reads GAGVSQSPSNKVTEKGKDVELRCDPISGHTALYWYRQSLGQGLEFLIYFQGNSAPDKSGLPSDRFSAERTGGSVSTLTIQRTQQEDSAVYLCASSSGLAGPQETQYFGPGTRLLVL.

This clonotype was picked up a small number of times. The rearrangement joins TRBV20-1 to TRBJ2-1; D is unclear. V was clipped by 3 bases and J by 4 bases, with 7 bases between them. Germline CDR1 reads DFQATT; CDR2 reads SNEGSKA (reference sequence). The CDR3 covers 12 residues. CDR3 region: CSARAAYNEQFF. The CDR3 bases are TGCAGTGCTAGGGCAGCGTACAATGAGCAGTTCTTC.

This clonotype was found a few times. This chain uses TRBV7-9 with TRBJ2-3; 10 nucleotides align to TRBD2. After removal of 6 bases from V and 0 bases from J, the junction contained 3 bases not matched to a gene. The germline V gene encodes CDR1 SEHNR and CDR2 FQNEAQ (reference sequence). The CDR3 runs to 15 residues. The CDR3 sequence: CASRPSGGSTDTQYF. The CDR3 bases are TGTGCCAGCAGACCTAGCGGGGGAAGCACAGATACGCAGTATTTT.

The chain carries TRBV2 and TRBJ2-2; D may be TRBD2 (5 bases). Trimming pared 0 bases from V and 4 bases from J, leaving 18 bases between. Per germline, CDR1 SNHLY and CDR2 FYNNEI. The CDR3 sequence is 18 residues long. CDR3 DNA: TGTGCCAGCAGTGAAGCGCTTCCGAGGGTTAGGGTCACCGGGGAGCTGTTTTTT. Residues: CASSEALPRVRVTGELFF.

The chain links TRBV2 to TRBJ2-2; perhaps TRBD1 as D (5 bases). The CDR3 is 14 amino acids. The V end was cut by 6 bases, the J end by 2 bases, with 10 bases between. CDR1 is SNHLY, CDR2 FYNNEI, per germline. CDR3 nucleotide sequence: TGTGCCAGCAGAAGGACAACTAACACCGGGGAGCTGTTTTTT. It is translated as CASRRTTNTGELFF.

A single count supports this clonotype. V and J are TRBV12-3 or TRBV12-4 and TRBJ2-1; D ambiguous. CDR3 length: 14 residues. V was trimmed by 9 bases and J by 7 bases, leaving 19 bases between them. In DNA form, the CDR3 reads TGTGCCAGTAGTCGCACCCACCTGATTAATGAGCAGTTCTTC. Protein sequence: CASSRTHLINEQFF.